The 23 T cell receptor beta chains in this list originate from one sample, sequenced in a study of neoadjuvant anti-PD-1 for oral cavity cancer. The repertoire was sequenced with immunoSEQ multiplex PCR; TCRdb's copy has only in-frame clones and lacks some. The sample lists about 12,000 clones; 71% were seen once. As to time point: after neoadjuvant nivolumab, at surgical resection. The sample in question was PBMCs, obtained after nivolumab (anti-PD-1) treatment. These receptors originate from a person aged 35-80 years with oral cavity squamous cell carcinoma.

V gene TRBV27 combines with J gene TRBJ2-2; 8 nucleotides agree with TRBD2. V lost 2 bases and J lost 7; bases outside the gene matches: 15. Germline-derived CDR1 and CDR2 are MNHEY and SMNVEV (reference sequence). This CDR3 region has 18 residues. CDR3 DNA sequence: TGTGCCAGCAGTTTAGGGGTTTGGGCGGGGGGATATGTCGGGGAGCTGTTTTTT. Translated, it gives CASSLGVWAGGYVGELFF.

The chain's CDR3 is CASSPAGWDANEQFF. The CDR3 DNA follows: TGTGCCAGCAGCCCCGCGGGTTGGGACGCCAATGAGCAGTTCTTC. This chain uses TRBV9 with TRBJ2-1; possibly TRBD1 or TRBD2 for D (5 bases each). The CDR3 length is 15 residues. The V and J ends lost 4 bases and 6 bases respectively, with 17 bases between them. From germline, CDR1 is SGDLS and CDR2 YYNGEE.

The chain combines TRBV21-1 with TRBJ1-1. TRBV21-1 is noted as a pseudogene. The CDR3 is 15 amino acids. The CDR3 spells CASGPDKGPNTEAFF. In DNA, the CDR3 is TGTGCCAGCGGTCCGGATAAAGGGCCGAACACTGAAGCTTTCTTT.

The chain recombines TRBV5-1 with TRBJ2-7; D may be TRBD2 (5 bases). Germline V gene data show CDR1 as SGHRS and CDR2 as YFSETQ. V was cut by 5 bases and J by 1 base, with 16 bases left in between. The CDR3 totals 15 residues. CDR3 nucleotide sequence: TGCGCCAGCAGACCCACGGGAAGCCAGTCCTACGAGCAGTACTTC. This codes for CASRPTGSQSYEQYF.

The CDR3 DNA is TGTGCCAGCAGCTTTTCTGGGGCCAACGTCCTGACTTTC. Translated: CASSFSGANVLTF. The chain links TRBV7-9 to TRBJ2-6; D gene unclear. This CDR3 region has 13 residues. Germline V gene lookup returns CDR1 SEHNR and CDR2 FQNEAQ (reference sequence). V lost 3 bases and J lost 1, with 1 base in between.

V is TRBV10-3 and J is TRBJ2-5; D may be TRBD2 (6 bases). Germline V CDR1 and CDR2: ENHRY, SYGVKD. The CDR3 has 16 residues. V dropped 0 bases and J dropped 2 bases, with 13 bases sitting between them. The CDR3 spells CAISESLAVGQETQYF. CDR3 nucleotide sequence: TGTGCCATCAGTGAGTCGTTAGCGGTGGGGCAAGAGACCCAGTACTTC.

The CDR3 spells CASSEWALTDTQYF. CDR3 sequence (DNA): TGTGCCAGCAGTGAATGGGCTCTCACAGATACGCAGTATTTT. J is TRBJ2-3 and V is TRBV6-1, with D uncertain. Germline V gene sequence: CDR1 MNHNS, CDR2 SASEGT. CDR3 size: 14 residues. V was clipped by 2 bases and J by 2 bases, with 8 bases between them.

The V and J genes are TRBV19 and TRBJ2-7, with a possible D match to TRBD2 (6 bases). Germline V CDR1 and CDR2: LNHDA, SQIVND (reference sequence). The CDR3 totals 16 residues. Trimming cost V 2 bases and J 2 bases, with 16 bases left between them. Here the CDR3 reads CASSIRDFVPTYEQYF. DNA for the CDR3: TGTGCCAGTAGTATACGGGACTTTGTACCTACCTACGAGCAGTACTTC.

The rearrangement joins TRBV30 to TRBJ1-1; D is undetermined. CDR3 size: 11 residues. CDR1 is GTSNPN, CDR2 SVGIG, per germline (reference sequence). V lost 4 bases to trimming and J lost 3 bases, with 6 bases between them. The CDR3 DNA sequence: TGTGCCTGGAATGGGTACACTGAAGCTTTCTTT. Its protein product is CAWNGYTEAFF.

This chain uses TRBV6-6 with TRBJ2-3, with 9 bases matching TRBD1. J lost 0 bases, V lost 7 bases, and 5 bases had no gene match. The germline CDR1 and CDR2 sequences are MNHNY and SVGAGI (reference sequence). The CDR3 extends over 15 amino acids. CDR3 DNA: TGTGCCAGCAATCAACAGGGGGCGAGCACAGATACGCAGTATTTT. It is translated as CASNQQGASTDTQYF.

The chain links TRBV9 to TRBJ2-7; 9 bases align to TRBD2. The CDR3 loop spans 15 amino acids. Trimming cost V 0 bases and J 1 base; bases outside gene matches: 2. Germline CDR1 reads SGDLS; CDR2 reads YYNGEE. The CDR3 coding sequence is TGTGCCAGCAGCGTAGGGGGACTAGCATCCTACGAGCAGTACTTC. This gives the protein CASSVGGLASYEQYF.

The rearrangement joins TRBV7-3 to TRBJ2-7; maybe TRBD2 (6 bases). V was clipped by 1 base and J by 10 bases, with 11 bases between them. The CDR3 contains 12 residues. Germline-derived CDR1 and CDR2 are SGHTA and FQGTGA. CDR3: CASSLMGGEQYF. Written as DNA, the CDR3 is TGTGCCAGCAGCTTAATGGGGGGTGAACAGTACTTC.

This clone has a handful of counts. The chain joins TRBV4-1 to TRBJ2-7; the D gene could be TRBD1 or TRBD2 (5 bases each). The CDR3 consists of 16 residues. V was shortened by 0 bases and J by 6 bases, with 18 bases between the two germline ends. Germline loops: CDR1 MGHRA, CDR2 YSYEKL. This CDR3 reads CASSQDTALGGREQYF. CDR3 nucleotides: TGCGCCAGCAGCCAAGATACGGCGCTTGGGGGACGCGAGCAGTACTTC.

This clone was observed a handful of times. CDR3 amino acids: CASSANRESRYEQYF. The CDR3 DNA is TGTGCCAGCAGCGCGAACAGGGAATCTCGCTACGAGCAGTACTTC. This chain links TRBV2 with TRBJ2-7; D may be TRBD1 (6 bases). Trimming took off 6 bases at V and 3 bases at J, with 18 bases between the two ends. The CDR3 extends over 15 amino acids. Germline loops: CDR1 SNHLY, CDR2 FYNNEI.

The chain has TRBV5-1 and TRBJ2-1; either TRBD1 or TRBD2 may fit D (5 bases each). The CDR3 consists of 14 residues. V gave up 5 bases and J gave up 1 base, with 10 bases separating them. Germline CDR1 reads SGHRS; CDR2 reads YFSETQ. The DNA of the CDR3 is TGCGCCAGCAGTCCCAGGGAGTCCTACAATGAGCAGTTCTTC. Translating gives CASSPRESYNEQFF.

The rearrangement joins TRBV6-6 to TRBJ1-2; D uncertain. CDR1 is MNHNY and CDR2 is SVGAGI in the germline V gene (reference sequence). V was shortened by 5 bases and J by 4 bases, with 11 bases between the two germline ends. This CDR3 has 13 residues. The CDR3 protein is CASSIDGGYGYTF. The CDR3 coding sequence is TGTGCCAGCAGTATAGACGGCGGCTATGGCTACACCTTC.

The chain is built from TRBV19 and TRBJ2-7; 9 nucleotides agree with TRBD2. The germline gives CDR1 LNHDA, CDR2 SQIVND (reference sequence). After removal of 6 bases from V and 2 bases from J, the junction contained 2 bases not matched to a gene. This CDR3 spans 13 amino acids. In DNA, the CDR3 is TGTGCCAGTAGGACTAGCGGTGCCTACGAGCAGTACTTC. As protein: CASRTSGAYEQYF.

The chain employs TRBV2 and TRBJ1-2; D unresolved. The CDR3 is 14 residues long. From germline, CDR1 is SNHLY and CDR2 FYNNEI. V lost 4 bases and J 2 bases, leaving 11 bases between the germline ends. The CDR3 loop is CASSGGNSNYGYTF. The CDR3 DNA is TGTGCCAGCAGTGGGGGAAACAGCAACTATGGCTACACCTTC.

The table lists this clone with a count of one. The chain recombines TRBV6-1 with TRBJ2-5; D might be TRBD2 (6 bases). Trimming shortened V by 3 bases and J by 2 bases, and 13 bases separated the two germline ends. CDR1 and CDR2 (germline): MNHNS, SASEGT. The CDR3 sequence is 15 residues long. This chain's CDR3 is CASSDWASEQETQYF. CDR3 nucleotides: TGTGCCAGCAGTGACTGGGCTAGCGAACAAGAGACCCAGTACTTC.

This sequence joins TRBV30 and TRBJ2-7; D may be TRBD2 (7 bases). Trimming left V 3 bases short and J 3 bases short, with 12 bases between. This CDR3 has 13 amino acids. From germline, CDR1 is GTSNPN and CDR2 SVGIG (reference sequence). CDR3 sequence (DNA): TGTGCCTGGAGAGGGGGGGTAGGCTACGAGCAGTACTTC. Translated: CAWRGGVGYEQYF.

The chain uses TRBV27 and TRBJ1-5; 7 bases are shared with TRBD1. The CDR3 covers 20 residues. Losses at the gene ends were 2 bases for V and 2 bases for J; bases not matched to a gene: 18. Looked up from germline, CDR1 is MNHEY and CDR2 is SMNVEV (reference sequence). CDR3 residues: CASSLRPWDSARDGNQPQHF. CDR3 DNA: TGTGCCAGCAGTTTAAGGCCTTGGGACAGCGCCCGGGATGGCAATCAGCCCCAGCATTTT.

The chain carries TRBV6-5 and TRBJ2-2, with D possibly TRBD2 on 5 matching bases. The CDR3 spans 15 residues. V was shortened by 2 bases and J by 4 bases, with 11 bases between the two germline ends. Germline V gene lookup returns CDR1 MNHEY and CDR2 SVGAGI. The CDR3 loop reads CASSYGELSTGELFF. The CDR3 nucleotides read TGTGCCAGCAGTTACGGGGAGCTCTCCACCGGGGAGCTGTTTTTT.

The V gene is TRBV7-8, the J gene TRBJ2-2, with D possibly being TRBD1 or TRBD2 (5 bases each). The ends were cut back, 5 bases at V and 8 bases at J, with 15 bases in the middle. CDR3 size: 14 residues. Germline V gene data show CDR1 as SGHVS and CDR2 as FQNEAQ. Written as DNA, the CDR3 is TGTGCCAGCAGCCCCGGGGACCGACTTGGGGAGCTGTTTTTT. Amino acids: CASSPGDRLGELFF.